This T cell receptor (beta chain) was profiled in a study of T cells in Graves' hyperthyroidism and ophthalmopathy. RNA transcripts served as the template for amplifying TCR beta CDR3 regions. The TCR CDR3 was amplified in a first-round RT-PCR using the HTBI primer set. TCRdb ran MiXCR on the multiplex PCR reads and lists one entry per CDR3 protein. The data show about 320,000 distinct CDR3 sequences, with over 15% seen just once and around a third held by the top ten. The germline gives CDR1 DFQATT, CDR2 SNEGSKA (reference sequence). J lost 10 bases, V lost 4 bases, and 19 bases had no gene match. The CDR3 is made up of 17 amino acids.

Sequenced sample: blood. This chain links TRBV20-1 with TRBJ2-1, with 10 bases fitting TRBD2. The clonotype comes from a man aged 25 to 45 with Graves' hyperthyroidism. CDR3 sequence (DNA): TGCAGTGCTAACCCCCTTCCGGGACTAGCGAAATGGTCCGAGCAGTTCTTC. It encodes CSANPLPGLAKWSEQFF.